These T cell receptor beta chains were read from a single sample in a study of post-analysis software for immune sequencing data. TCRdb re-derived calls from the PCR reads in MiXCR, one entry per CDR3 protein. The profile shows around 150,000 distinct CDR3 sequences, around 36% of them singletons. The sample consisted of blood, taken after autologous hematopoietic stem cell transplantation. These receptors originate from a girl aged 5-17 years with multiple sclerosis. Each CDR3 is given with its conserved first and last residue. D genes are given only for firm matches. Not every row has a clone size; where given, it reads once, few, many or a size class.

V gene,clone size,D gene,J gene,CDR3 protein,CDR3 DNA
TRBV29-1,few,TRBD2,TRBJ2-1,CSVGRLAAYNEQFF,TGCAGCGTTGGAAGACTAGCGGCCTACAATGAGCAGTTCTTC
TRBV28,-,-,TRBJ2-3,CASSLAAGTQYF,TGTGCCAGCAGTTTGGCGGCGGGCACGCAGTATTTT
TRBV9,few,TRBD2,TRBJ2-2,CASSVGLAGGPTGELFF,TGTGCCAGCAGCGTAGGGCTAGCGGGAGGTCCGACCGGGGAGCTGTTTTTT
TRBV15,once,TRBD1,TRBJ1-1,CATSHRTGEAFF,TGTGCCACCAGCCACAGGACAGGTGAAGCTTTCTTT
TRBV7-6,few,-,TRBJ2-3,CASSSPTGRTDTQYF,TGTGCCAGCAGCTCCCCGACAGGGAGGACAGATACGCAGTATTTT
TRBV15,-,-,TRBJ2-7,CATSRAPFGDSSYEQYF,TGTGCCACCAGCAGGGCTCCCTTCGGGGATAGCTCCTACGAGCAGTACTTC
TRBV11-2,-,TRBD2,TRBJ2-5,CASSRGTSAHRETQYF,TGTGCCAGCAGCCGGGGGACTAGCGCCCATAGAGAGACCCAGTACTTC
TRBV13,-,TRBD1,TRBJ2-1,CASSSTGNEQFF,TGTGCCAGCAGCTCGACAGGGAATGAGCAGTTCTTC
TRBV5-1,few,-,TRBJ2-6,CASSLGDAGANVLTF,TGCGCCAGCAGCTTGGGTGATGCTGGGGCCAACGTCCTGACTTTC
TRBV29-1,-,TRBD2,TRBJ2-6,CAGGGSGANVLTF,TGCGCCGGGGGGGGGTCTGGGGCCAACGTCCTGACTTTC
TRBV12-3/TRBV12-4,-,-,TRBJ2-7,CASSLFGQTYEQYF,TGTGCCAGCAGTTTGTTTGGCCAAACCTACGAGCAGTACTTC
TRBV4-1,many,TRBD2,TRBJ2-3,CASSQEDAGGEDTQYF,TGCGCCAGCAGCCAAGAGGACGCGGGGGGCGAGGATACGCAGTATTTT
TRBV10-3,many,TRBD1,TRBJ2-3,CAIRKQGDTQYF,TGTGCCATCAGAAAACAGGGGGATACGCAGTATTTT
TRBV13,few,TRBD2,TRBJ2-5,CASSSGLAGEPETQYF,TGTGCCAGCAGCTCGGGACTAGCGGGAGAGCCAGAGACCCAGTACTTC
TRBV12-3/TRBV12-4,-,-,TRBJ2-2,CASSGVRDPNTGELFF,TGTGCCAGCAGCGGGGTCCGGGACCCCAACACCGGGGAGCTGTTTTTT
TRBV9,-,TRBD2,TRBJ2-5,CASSVDVGGRETQYF,TGTGCCAGCAGCGTAGATGTGGGAGGGCGGGAGACCCAGTACTTC
TRBV13,medium-sized,-,TRBJ2-1,CASTEHADNEQFF,TGTGCCAGCACCGAACACGCGGACAATGAGCAGTTCTTC
TRBV6-6,-,-,TRBJ2-4,CASSYGAIRGYSDF,TGTGCCAGCAGTTATGGCGCCATTAGGGGATATTCAGACTTC
TRBV11-2,-,-,TRBJ2-7,CASSPGVDKNYEQYF,TGTGCCAGCAGCCCAGGGGTTGACAAGAACTACGAGCAGTACTTC
TRBV5-6,-,-,TRBJ1-2,CASSLEGTYGYTF,TGTGCCAGCAGCTTGGAGGGAACCTATGGCTACACCTTC
TRBV28,medium-sized,-,TRBJ2-3,CASSGLESTDTQYF,TGTGCCAGCAGTGGATTGGAGTCAACAGATACGCAGTATTTT
TRBV12-3/TRBV12-4,-,-,TRBJ2-7,CASSLTGNPTYEQYF,TGTGCCAGCAGTTTGACGGGTAACCCTACCTACGAGCAGTACTTC
TRBV11-1,-,TRBD2,TRBJ2-5,CASSLTSGGADWETQYF,TGTGCCAGCAGCCTGACTAGCGGGGGGGCTGATTGGGAGACCCAGTACTTC
TRBV20-1,few,TRBD1,TRBJ2-5,CSAEGTGGAQETQYF,TGCAGTGCGGAGGGGACAGGGGGGGCCCAAGAGACCCAGTACTTC
TRBV5-1,few,-,TRBJ1-1,CASSLGQGRAEAFF,TGCGCCAGCAGCCTGGGGCAGGGTAGAGCTGAAGCTTTCTTT
TRBV20-1,-,-,TRBJ2-7,CSASEDGSYEQYF,TGCAGTGCTAGTGAAGACGGTTCCTACGAGCAGTACTTC
TRBV6-5,few,-,TRBJ2-6,CASSLFRSAGANVLTF,TGTGCCAGCAGTTTGTTTCGGAGTGCCGGGGCCAACGTCCTGACTTTC
TRBV20-1,-,-,TRBJ2-1,CSAGGPSGILDNEQFF,TGCAGTGCGGGGGGGCCTAGTGGTATACTTGACAATGAGCAGTTCTTC
TRBV4-3,-,-,TRBJ1-5,CASSPGSPRGNQPQHF,TGCGCCAGCAGCCCCGGCTCGCCCAGGGGCAATCAGCCCCAGCATTTT
TRBV7-2,-,-,TRBJ2-7,CASSLQRDEQYF,TGTGCCAGCAGCCTCCAGAGGGACGAGCAGTACTTC
TRBV29-1,once,-,TRBJ2-1,CSVEGWTVHNEQFF,TGCAGCGTTGAAGGATGGACAGTTCACAATGAGCAGTTCTTC
TRBV5-6,few,-,TRBJ1-2,CASSRGETSGYTF,TGTGCCAGCAGCAGAGGGGAAACTAGTGGCTACACCTTC
TRBV9,few,-,TRBJ2-4,CASSGGNIQYF,TGTGCCAGCAGCGGTGGAAACATTCAGTACTTC
TRBV7-9,few,TRBD1,TRBJ1-2,CASSSGQGEAYGYTF,TGTGCCAGCAGCTCAGGACAGGGGGAGGCCTATGGCTACACCTTC
TRBV20-1,few,-,TRBJ1-1,CSARDGGLNTEAFF,TGCAGTGCTAGAGATGGGGGACTGAACACTGAAGCTTTCTTT
TRBV12-5,-,-,TRBJ1-1,CASGPAYRATEAFF,TGTGCTAGTGGCCCTGCTTACAGGGCCACTGAAGCTTTCTTT
TRBV7-2,many,TRBD2,TRBJ2-5,CASSLSGSGETQYF,TGTGCCAGCAGCCTCAGCGGGAGTGGGGAGACCCAGTACTTC
TRBV6-5,-,-,TRBJ2-6,CAGRGAGDGANVLTF,TGTGCCGGCAGGGGTGCGGGAGACGGGGCCAACGTCCTGACTTTC
TRBV4-1,few,-,TRBJ2-3,CASSQGILAGLPDTQYF,TGCGCCAGCAGCCAAGGAATTTTGGCAGGGTTGCCAGATACGCAGTATTTT
TRBV30,once,-,TRBJ2-1,CAWSRGPQFF,TGTGCCTGGTCCAGAGGCCCGCAGTTCTTC
TRBV6-2/TRBV6-3,-,TRBD2,TRBJ2-3,CASSRRDSGRDPDTQYF,TGTGCCAGCAGTCGCCGGGATAGCGGGAGGGATCCAGATACGCAGTATTTT
TRBV15,-,-,TRBJ2-2,CATSRAELGQENTGELFF,TGTGCCACCAGCAGAGCGGAATTGGGACAAGAGAACACCGGGGAGCTGTTTTTT
TRBV29-1,-,-,TRBJ2-7,CSVEGWGSSSYEQYF,TGCAGCGTTGAAGGATGGGGCTCCAGCTCCTACGAGCAGTACTTC
TRBV5-1,-,TRBD2,TRBJ2-7,CASRREADNEQYF,TGCGCCAGCAGGCGGGAGGCTGACAATGAGCAGTACTTC
TRBV3-1,many,-,TRBJ2-7,CASSLSGPRSYEQYF,TGTGCCAGCAGCCTTTCGGGACCCCGCTCCTACGAGCAGTACTTC
TRBV28,-,-,TRBJ1-1,CATGPLNTEAFF,TGTGCCACGGGACCCTTGAACACTGAAGCTTTCTTT
TRBV5-1,-,-,TRBJ1-1,CASGLGRMNTEAFF,TGCGCCAGCGGCTTGGGGCGGATGAACACTGAAGCTTTCTTT
TRBV27,few,-,TRBJ2-1,CASSGGWEQFF,TGTGCCAGCAGCGGTGGTTGGGAGCAGTTCTTC
TRBV24-1,few,-,TRBJ2-6,CATSDGLGGRSGANVLTF,TGTGCCACCAGTGATGGCCTAGGGGGGCGCTCTGGGGCCAACGTCCTGACTTTC
TRBV25-1,few,-,TRBJ2-3,CASSAVTDTQYF,TGTGCCAGCAGTGCGGTCACAGATACGCAGTATTTT
TRBV4-1,many,-,TRBJ2-3,CASSQGGDTDTQYF,TGCGCCAGCAGCCAAGGAGGTGACACAGATACGCAGTATTTT
TRBV10-1,-,TRBD1,TRBJ2-5,CASSARQGQETQYF,TGCGCCAGCAGTGCTCGACAGGGCCAAGAGACCCAGTACTTC
TRBV7-6,-,TRBD2,TRBJ2-1,CASSSPLADRLNEQFF,TGTGCCAGCAGCTCACCCCTAGCGGATCGTCTCAATGAGCAGTTCTTC
TRBV11-2,-,TRBD2,TRBJ2-1,CASSLISGRALFNEQFF,TGTGCCAGCAGCTTAATTAGCGGGAGGGCCCTCTTCAATGAGCAGTTCTTC
TRBV2,-,TRBD1,TRBJ1-5,CASSEEGTGNSNQPQHF,TGTGCCAGCAGTGAAGAAGGGACAGGCAATAGCAATCAGCCCCAGCATTTT